The T cell receptor (beta chain) described here comes from a study of blood T cell repertoires in COVID-19 (dated by TCRdb to about 2020). With regard to the full study: Samples covering the acute and convalescent phases of COVID-19 were provided by collaborators in the United States, Italy and Spain. The material from the prospective study consisted of cDNA or gDNA derived from T cells, B-cell-depleted T cells, or PBMCs. Subjects who had been exposed to COVID-19, were actively infected with it, or had recovered from it provided the deeply sampled blood TCRbeta repertoires that made up the dataset. The repertoires were made available in a free public database intended to serve as a resource for research on the immune response to SARS-CoV-2. Samples were obtained from the ongoing ImmuneRACE study (first 160 participants) and from over 1,000 subjects provided by 6 global collaborators. Sample metadata almost always included a de-identified subject ID, COVID-19 status, age in years and sex. Where available, HLA class I and class II types were obtained from metadata supplied by the sample provider rather than from assay-based typing.

In the case of this clone: Its antigen specificity is not known. No qualities accompany the bases; no much larger clone lies one base away.

CDR1 and CDR2, looked up from the germline V gene, are SGHTA and FQGNSA. Reading from cysteine to phenylalanine, the CDR3 counts 17 amino acids. Only the CDR3 DNA stays, 51 bases, in frame from base 1. Trimming accounts for 3 bases at V and 6 bases at J, while the number of junction bases matched to no gene is 11. TCRbeta CDR3 regions were amplified from genomic DNA by means of the immunoSEQ Assay, a bias-controlled multiplex PCR. From the authors' description of their analysis: The number of nucleated cells in each sample was estimated by amplification of reference gene primers within the assay. Sequence reads were collapsed and filtered to measure the absolute abundance of every unique TCRbeta CDR3 rearrangement. For each sample, productive Simpson clonality was calculated by taking the square root of Simpson's diversity index across productive rearrangements. The table comes from immuneACCESS by way of TCRdb, which keeps in-frame sequences with V and J called. Part of the clones is missing from these tables; in studies checked, under half for an unresolved V gene and the rest for unknown reasons. V and J calls and clone size are copied from that table; D and trimming were computed from the DNA. The sample table holds more than 90,000 clones, of which approximately 81% were seen once. The ten largest clones represent about 1.7% of the sample.

Overall study results and their limits: The quantity of clinical and demographic metadata differed by source and by participant and was supplied without curation.

Collaborating institutions collected whole blood in K2EDTA tubes following their own protocols. For TCRbeta analysis, collaborators shipped samples as frozen whole blood, isolated PBMCs, or DNA extracted from either of those sample types. This clonotype was obtained from a woman in her seventies with active or convalescent COVID-19. The sequencing sample was made of peripheral blood. The sequence is built from TRBV7-2 and TRBJ1-1; a stretch of 12 junction bases matches TRBD1. The CDR3 protein: CASSFTGTGGVGAEAFF. The nucleotide sequence is TGTGCCAGCAGCTTCACCGGGACAGGGGGCGTTGGGGCTGAAGCTTTCTTT.